One and the same sample provided the 21 T cell receptor beta chains below, sequenced in a study of beta chain features in type 1 diabetes. Expressed TCRB transcripts were sequenced because the isolated RNA had all been reverse transcribed beforehand. The repertoire was sequenced with immunoSEQ multiplex PCR; TCRdb's copy has only in-frame clones and lacks some. The sample records some 900,000 clones, 15% to 20% being singletons. The sample consisted of naive CD4+ T cells from blood. These receptor sequences come from a woman in her late teens or twenties in good health.

This clone was observed a handful of times. The rearrangement joins TRBV20-1 to TRBJ2-4; no reliable D call. The V gene's germline CDR1 is DFQATT and CDR2 SNEGSKA (reference sequence). Trimming took off 6 bases at V and 9 bases at J, with 12 bases between the two ends. The CDR3 loop spans 11 amino acids. The CDR3 reads CSAGPSVIQYF. In nucleotides, the CDR3 is TGCAGTGCCGGCCCGTCAGTCATTCAGTACTTC.

A few counts support this clone. The sample has other DNA sequences that encode this CDR3 too. The chain combines TRBV27 with TRBJ2-3; a weak D match, TRBD2 (5 bases). Germline V gene lookup returns CDR1 MNHEY and CDR2 SMNVEV (reference sequence). The CDR3 length is 15 residues. V was shortened by 3 bases and J by 1 base, with 11 bases between the two germline ends. The CDR3 protein is CASSFRDGGTDTQYF. For the CDR3, the DNA is TGTGCCAGCAGTTTTCGGGATGGAGGCACAGATACGCAGTATTTT.

This clone was seen only a few times. The chain carries TRBV18 and TRBJ2-3; D not resolved. The V gene lost 1 base and the J gene lost 2 bases, with 10 bases spanning the gap. The CDR3 length is 15 residues. Germline V gene data show CDR1 as KGHSH and CDR2 as LQKENI. The CDR3 here is CASSPLTHPTDTQYF. CDR3 DNA: TGTGCCAGCTCACCACTGACACATCCCACAGATACGCAGTATTTT.

There are a few counts of this clone. V and J are TRBV7-9 and TRBJ2-7, with 11 bases fitting TRBD1. Trimming at V came to 4 bases and at J to 5 bases, leaving 4 bases not matched to a gene. There are 14 residues in the CDR3. CDR1 and CDR2 from the germline V gene are SEHNR and FQNEAQ (reference sequence). The CDR3 reads CASSSGQGVDEQYF. CDR3 in DNA: TGTGCCAGCAGCTCGGGACAGGGGGTCGACGAGCAGTACTTC.

The chain has TRBV19 and TRBJ1-5; D is possibly TRBD1 (5 bases). The germline V gene encodes CDR1 LNHDA and CDR2 SQIVND (reference sequence). This CDR3 spans 13 amino acids. Trimming left V 7 bases short and J 8 bases short, with 15 bases between. This chain's CDR3 is CASTTPGLKPQHF. The DNA for the CDR3 is TGTGCCAGTACCACCCCAGGGCTGAAGCCCCAGCATTTT.

This clone was counted a few times. This chain links TRBV20-1 with TRBJ2-3; either TRBD1 or TRBD2 may supply D (6 bases each). The germline V and J ends were trimmed by 5 bases and 6 bases, with 9 bases remaining between them. Germline loops: CDR1 DFQATT, CDR2 SNEGSKA (reference sequence). This CDR3 is built from 11 residues. In DNA, the CDR3 is TGCAGTGCTCTAGGGGGGGATACGCAGTATTTT. Its protein product is CSALGGDTQYF.

The rearrangement uses TRBV7-9 and TRBJ2-7; 7 bases match TRBD1. Germline trimming cut 1 base from V and 5 bases from J; bases unmatched to any gene: 11. The V gene's germline CDR1 is SEHNR and CDR2 FQNEAQ (reference sequence). The CDR3 runs 16 residues. The CDR3 here is CASSLDHGRGSDEQYF. CDR3 sequence (DNA): TGTGCCAGCAGCTTAGATCACGGCAGGGGGTCCGACGAGCAGTACTTC. The complete variable domain, with remaining parts taken from reference TRBV7-9 and TRBJ2-7, reads DTGVSQNPRHKITKRGQNVTFRCDPISEHNRLYWYRQTLGQGPEFLTYFQNEAQLEKSRLLSDRFSAERPKGSFSTLEIQRTEQGDSAMYLCASSLDHGRGSDEQYFGPGTRLTVT.

This clone was observed a few times. The genes are TRBV19 and TRBJ2-1; perhaps D is TRBD1 or TRBD2 (5 bases each). The CDR3 loop spans 15 amino acids. Trimming took 1 base from V and 3 from J, leaving 10 bases between them. Germline assignment: CDR1 LNHDA and CDR2 SQIVND (reference sequence). The CDR3, as DNA: TGTGCCAGTAGTATAGGACTAACAGGCTACAATGAGCAGTTCTTC. Translation gives CASSIGLTGYNEQFF.

This clone has a handful of counts. The rearrangement joins TRBV7-8 to TRBJ1-4; D is undetermined. This CDR3 contains 14 residues. Germline loops: CDR1 SGHVS, CDR2 FQNEAQ. V was shortened by 1 base and J by 4 bases, with 7 bases between the two germline ends. The CDR3 reads CASSLGQYNEKLFF. The CDR3, as DNA: TGTGCCAGCAGCTTAGGACAATATAATGAAAAACTGTTTTTT.

This clone came up a few times. The chain links TRBV4-2 to TRBJ2-5; 7 bases are shared with TRBD1. CDR1 is LGHNA and CDR2 is YNFKEQ in the germline V gene. The V gene end was trimmed by 5 bases and the J gene end by 5 bases; junction bases not matched to a gene: 14. This CDR3 is 16 amino acids long. CDR3 in amino acids: CASSTRQGHMGETQYF. The DNA of the CDR3 is TGTGCCAGCAGCACCCGACAGGGACACATGGGGGAGACCCAGTACTTC.

The chain is built from TRBV7-6 and TRBJ2-7, with D perhaps matching TRBD1 (5 bases). Germline loops: CDR1 SGHVS, CDR2 FNYEAQ. V was trimmed by 3 bases and J by 4 bases, leaving 16 bases between them. The length of the CDR3 is 15 residues. The CDR3 here is CASSLRFRGQYEQYF. The CDR3 region has the DNA TGTGCCAGCAGCTTGCGGTTTAGAGGACAATACGAGCAGTACTTC. Supplemented by reference TRBV7-6 and TRBJ2-7, the full variable domain reads GAGVSQSPRYKVTKRGQDVALRCDPISGHVSLYWYRQALGQGPEFLTYFNYEAQQDKSGLPNDRFSAERPEGSISTLTIQRTEQRDSAMYRCASSLRFRGQYEQYFGPGTRLTVT.

This clone has only a few counts. In the same sample, other DNA sequences code for this CDR3. This rearrangement joins TRBV20-1 to TRBJ1-3; no clear D gene. Germline assignment: CDR1 DFQATT and CDR2 SNEGSKA (reference sequence). CDR3 length: 11 amino acids. V lost 1 base and J 2 bases, leaving 0 bases between the germline ends. The chain's CDR3 is CSARAGNTIYF. CDR3 bases: TGCAGTGCTAGAGCTGGAAACACCATATATTTT.

In its sample, this clone was seen a few times. The rearrangement uses TRBV6-1 and TRBJ2-7; maybe TRBD2 (5 bases). CDR3 length: 12 amino acids. The V end lost 9 bases, the J end lost 3 bases, and 12 bases lay between the germline ends. CDR1 MNHNS and CDR2 SASEGT come from the germline V gene. CDR3 sequence (DNA): TGTGCCAGTCGTCCCGCGGGCTACGAGCAGTACTTC. Its protein is CASRPAGYEQYF.

This sequence joins TRBV19 and TRBJ2-5; no clear D gene. The CDR3 totals 15 residues. V lost 2 bases and J 0 bases, leaving 10 bases between the germline ends. Germline V gene data show CDR1 as LNHDA and CDR2 as SQIVND (reference sequence). The CDR3 is CASSILGAYQETQYF. The DNA of the CDR3 is TGTGCCAGTAGTATATTGGGCGCATACCAAGAGACCCAGTACTTC. Combining the CDR3 with reference TRBV19 and TRBJ2-5 gives the whole variable domain DGGITQSPKYLFRKEGQNVTLSCEQNLNHDAMYWYRQDPGQGLRLIYYSQIVNDFQKGDIAEGYSVSREKKESFPLTVTSAQKNPTAFYLCASSILGAYQETQYFGPGTRLLVL.

The chain couples TRBV19 to TRBJ2-7; 7 bases agree with TRBD2. The germline V gene encodes CDR1 LNHDA and CDR2 SQIVND (reference sequence). V gave up 7 bases and J gave up 3 bases; unmatched junction bases: 9. CDR3 length: 14 amino acids. The CDR3 DNA sequence: TGTGCCAGTAAGCAGCGGGAAGGTATCTACGAGCAGTACTTC. It encodes CASKQREGIYEQYF.

This clone appeared a few times. The chain couples TRBV7-9 to TRBJ2-5; possible D gene TRBD2, 6 bases. V was pared by 11 bases and J by 6 bases, with 16 bases between. The CDR3 extends over 12 amino acids. Germline V CDR1 and CDR2: SEHNR, FQNEAQ (reference sequence). The CDR3 here is CAVRDSEKTQYF. CDR3 sequence (DNA): TGTGCCGTACGGGACTCTGAAAAGACCCAGTACTTC.

V gene TRBV7-2 combines with J gene TRBJ2-1; D is unclear. Per germline, CDR1 SGHTA and CDR2 FQGNSA. The CDR3 has 15 residues. Trimming left V 4 bases short and J 0 bases short, with 10 bases between. The CDR3 DNA follows: TGTGCCAGCAGCTGGAGTTATAGCTCCTACAATGAGCAGTTCTTC. Translating it yields CASSWSYSSYNEQFF.

The chain uses TRBV7-9 and TRBJ2-3; 12 bases are shared with TRBD2. CDR1 is SEHNR and CDR2 is FQNEAQ in the germline V gene (reference sequence). The CDR3 is 18 residues long. With 4 bases clipped from V and 0 bases from J, the junction kept 8 bases outside the gene matches. The CDR3 here is CASSYGLAGSASTDTQYF. In DNA, the CDR3 is TGTGCCAGCAGCTACGGACTAGCGGGATCTGCTAGCACAGATACGCAGTATTTT.

The chain joins TRBV4-3 to TRBJ2-4; 7 bases fit TRBD1. V shed 1 base, J shed 8 bases, and the junction held 11 bases outside the gene matches. Looked up from germline, CDR1 is LGHNA and CDR2 is YSLEER. This CDR3 is built from 16 residues. This CDR3 is CASSQGGTARSDIQYF. In nucleotides, the CDR3 is TGCGCCAGCAGCCAAGGGGGGACAGCCCGTTCGGACATTCAGTACTTC.

This clone was detected only a few times. J is TRBJ2-7 and V is TRBV27, with 7 bases identical to TRBD1. Germline assignment: CDR1 MNHEY and CDR2 SMNVEV (reference sequence). The CDR3 runs to 14 residues. Trimming at V came to 5 bases and at J to 2 bases, leaving 6 bases not matched to a gene. CDR3 protein: CASSIRQGTYEQYF. CDR3 coding DNA: TGTGCCAGCAGTATCCGACAGGGAACCTACGAGCAGTACTTC.

DNA of the CDR3: TGTGCCAGCAGCTTAGTGGGGCTAGGAGACACTGAAGCTTTCTTT. Translation gives CASSLVGLGDTEAFF. The chain is built from TRBV7-3 and TRBJ1-1; TRBD1 is a possible D gene (5 bases). The germline V and J ends were trimmed by 2 bases and 3 bases, with 13 bases remaining between them. Germline CDR1 is SGHTA and CDR2 is FQGTGA. The CDR3 has 15 amino acids.